This TCR beta chain was observed in a study of PD-1 blockade in classical Hodgkin lymphoma. The sample's time point: cycle 4 day 1 (C4D1), after 5 to 7 weeks of nivolumab. Each patient relapsed following autologous stem cell transplantation, and prior brentuximab vedotin exposure differed. CD4+ T cells were purified from thawed PBMCs by negative selection. CDR1 SGHTA and CDR2 FQGNSA come from the germline V gene. The V gene lost 0 bases and the J gene lost 0 bases, with 9 bases spanning the gap. This CDR3 is 15 amino acids long. Regarding the study as a whole: Individuals who commenced nivolumab within less than 1 year of ASCT were excluded. Unlike CD8+ TCR diversity, which did not rise significantly by C4D1, CD4+ TCR diversity did. Complete responders entered with baseline diversity on par with newly diagnosed patients, the results showed.

Comments on this clone: Its target is unknown.

Assay: immunoSEQ multiplex PCR; the TCRdb copy retains only in-frame clones and omits some. The sample gives 9,000 to 10,000 clones, approximately 88% of which show up once; 1.5% is in the top ten. The specimen was CD4+ T cells from blood, collected before the fourth cycle of nivolumab. This chain connects TRBV7-2 to TRBJ2-7; D gene uncertain. The TCR comes from a human donor with classical Hodgkin lymphoma. The CDR3 region is CASSLAGVTSYEQYF. The CDR3 nucleotides read TGTGCCAGCAGCTTAGCCGGCGTCACCTCCTACGAGCAGTACTTC.